One and the same sample provided the 21 T cell receptor beta chains below, sequenced in a study of OX40 agonist ivuxolimab in advanced cancers. Method: immunoSEQ multiplex PCR; TCRdb's copy keeps in-frame clones and lacks some. Of roughly 75,000 clones listed, approximately 89% are singletons. Sequenced here: CD4+ or CD8+ T cells sorted from blood, sampled in a trial of the OX40 agonist ivuxolimab. These receptors all stem from an adult with an advanced solid tumor such as melanoma, head and neck, liver or kidney cancer.

The rearrangement joins TRBV25-1 to TRBJ2-5; TRBD2 aligns across 9 bases. CDR3 size: 15 residues. Trimming cost V 4 bases and J 0 bases; bases outside gene matches: 3. Germline CDR1 and CDR2: MGHDK and SYGVNS. This chain's CDR3 is CASSGLAANQETQYF. CDR3 DNA: TGTGCCAGCAGTGGACTAGCGGCCAACCAAGAGACCCAGTACTTC.

This chain links TRBV30 with TRBJ2-5; 13 bases align to TRBD2. J gave up 0 bases and V 3 bases, and 4 bases lay outside the gene matches. Germline V gene data show CDR1 as GTSNPN and CDR2 as SVGIG (reference sequence). The CDR3 totals 16 residues. CDR3 in DNA: TGTGCCTGGAGGGGACTAGCGGGGACGCACCAAGAGACCCAGTACTTC. Translated: CAWRGLAGTHQETQYF.

The chain recombines TRBV30 with TRBJ2-5; 8 bases map to TRBD2. The ends lost 4 bases at V and 5 bases at J; junction bases unmatched: 6. CDR3 length: 13 residues. Germline V gives CDR1 GTSNPN, CDR2 SVGIG (reference sequence). The CDR3 region has the DNA TGTGCCTGGAAGGGCGGGAGGTACGAGACCCAGTACTTC. It yields the protein CAWKGGRYETQYF.

The rearrangement uses TRBV4-2 and TRBJ1-3; no firm D call. Germline CDR1 LGHNA, CDR2 YNFKEQ. The CDR3 covers 15 residues. Trimming took 1 base from V and 0 from J, leaving 7 bases between them. CDR3 DNA: TGTGCCAGCAGCCAAGGGTTCGACTCTGGAAACACCATATATTTT. It specifies CASSQGFDSGNTIYF.

The CDR3 protein is CASSFLNGGYTF. CDR3 bases: TGTGCCAGCAGTTTTCTAAATGGTGGCTACACCTTC. The J gene is TRBJ1-2, the V gene TRBV28; no firm D call. V was pared by 3 bases and J by 7 bases, with 9 bases between. The CDR3 is 12 amino acids. The germline V gene has CDR1 MDHEN and CDR2 SYDVKM.

This sequence joins TRBV19 and TRBJ1-2; a possible D gene is TRBD1 (6 bases). The germline gives CDR1 LNHDA, CDR2 SQIVND (reference sequence). V lost 6 bases and J lost 5, with 19 bases in between. The CDR3 contains 15 residues. CDR3 DNA sequence: TGTGCCAGTAGCCCAGACATTGGGACACTATATGGCTACACCTTC. It translates to CASSPDIGTLYGYTF.

In this sample, this clone turned up a few times. At one end, the junction sequence differs from germline, possibly due to a read error. The chain uses TRBV7-7 and TRBJ2-1, with 7 bases identical to TRBD1. The CDR3 runs 13 residues. Per germline, CDR1 SSHAT and CDR2 FNYEAQ (reference sequence). The CDR3 loop reads CASSIEGAREQFF. The CDR3 nucleotides read TGTGCTAGCAGCATAGAGGGGGCTAGGGAGCAGTTCTTC. Together with reference TRBV7-7 and TRBJ2-1, the CDR3 gives the full variable domain: GAGVSQSPRYKVTKRGQDVTLRCDPISSHATLYWYQQALGQGPEFLTYFNYEAQPDKSGLPSDRFSAERPEGSISTLTIQRTEQRDSAMYRCASSIEGAREQFFGPGTRLTVL.

The genes are TRBV9 and TRBJ1-2; 10 bases match TRBD1. Germline V gives CDR1 SGDLS, CDR2 YYNGEE. This CDR3 comprises 14 residues. V gave up 5 bases and J gave up 2 bases; unmatched junction bases: 3. The CDR3 region has the DNA TGTGCCAGCAGTAGGACAGGGGGAAACTATGGCTACACCTTC. Its translation is CASSRTGGNYGYTF.

V usage is TRBV6-5 and J usage is TRBJ1-2; a possible D gene is TRBD1 (6 bases). Germline CDR1 MNHEY, CDR2 SVGAGI. This CDR3 is 13 amino acids long. Trimming pared 9 bases from V and 5 bases from J, leaving 16 bases between. The CDR3 protein is CASLQGIRYGYTF. CDR3 coding DNA: TGTGCCAGTCTCCAGGGGATACGATATGGCTACACCTTC.

This sequence joins TRBV5-4 and TRBJ2-7; no reliable D call. Germline loops: CDR1 SGHNT, CDR2 YYREEE (reference sequence). CDR3 length equals 16 residues. V was clipped by 3 bases and J by 0 bases, with 16 bases between them. CDR3 nucleotides: TGTGCCAGCAGCTCCAGGAGTCGCGACCCCTCCTACGAGCAGTACTTC. It encodes CASSSRSRDPSYEQYF.

V usage is TRBV6-4 and J usage is TRBJ2-5; TRBD2 might be the D (5 bases). Germline V gives CDR1 MRHNA, CDR2 SNTAGT. V lost 4 bases and J lost 4, with 10 bases in between. The length of the CDR3 is 13 residues. The chain's CDR3 is CASSVLAGETQYF. The CDR3 bases are TGTGCCAGCAGTGTCCTAGCAGGAGAGACCCAGTACTTC.

This clone was seen a single time. V is TRBV6-6 and J is TRBJ2-7; 7 nucleotides agree with TRBD2. V lost 5 bases and J lost 6; bases outside the gene matches: 13. Germline V gene data show CDR1 as MNHNY and CDR2 as SVGAGI (reference sequence). The CDR3 sequence is 15 residues long. The CDR3, as DNA: TGTGCCAGCAGTGGTTTATTTGGCGGGAGCTCCGAGCAGTACTTC. Amino acid sequence: CASSGLFGGSSEQYF.

The rearrangement uses TRBV28 and TRBJ1-5, with D uncertain. Trimming left V 9 bases short and J 0 bases short, with 27 bases between. This CDR3 has 19 amino acids. Per germline, CDR1 MDHEN and CDR2 SYDVKM. For the CDR3, the DNA is TGTGCCAGTCCCACCCACGGGGTCCCCTACTGTTATAGCAATCAGCCCCAGCATTTT. Translation gives CASPTHGVPYCYSNQPQHF.

V and J are TRBV7-6 and TRBJ1-3, with no clear D. The CDR3 runs 14 residues. Between the trimmed V and J ends, which lost 1 base and 1 base, there was a span of 5 bases. Per germline, CDR1 SGHVS and CDR2 FNYEAQ. Written as DNA, the CDR3 is TGTGCCAGCAGCTTAGGAGGTTCTGGAAACACCATATATTTT. It encodes CASSLGGSGNTIYF.

The chain has TRBV6-1 and TRBJ2-7, with 8 nucleotides matching TRBD2. Looked up from germline, CDR1 is MNHNS and CDR2 is SASEGT. V lost 6 bases and J lost 0; bases outside the gene matches: 4. The length of the CDR3 is 14 residues. The CDR3 reads CASRTGTSSYEQYF. CDR3 in DNA: TGTGCCAGCAGAACCGGGACTAGCTCCTACGAGCAGTACTTC.

This clone was picked up a small number of times. The chain has TRBV2 and TRBJ2-1; TRBD2 might be the D (5 bases). This CDR3 has 15 residues. Trimming removed 3 bases at V and 0 bases at J, with 9 bases between. Per germline, CDR1 SNHLY and CDR2 FYNNEI. Here the CDR3 DNA reads TGTGCCAGCAGTGAGCTAGGGAGCTCCTACAATGAGCAGTTCTTC. Its translation: CASSELGSSYNEQFF.

This clone occurred once. The V call is TRBV4-2, the J call TRBJ1-5; D gene uncertain. Looked up from germline, CDR1 is LGHNA and CDR2 is YNFKEQ. The length of the CDR3 is 15 residues. V was clipped by 4 bases and J by 2 bases, with 12 bases between them. CDR3 bases: TGTGCCAGCAGCCCTTCGAGGCAGGGCAATCAGCCCCAGCATTTT. Residues: CASSPSRQGNQPQHF.

The chain carries TRBV28 and TRBJ1-2, with D uncertain. This CDR3 contains 17 residues. With 8 bases removed from V and 4 bases from J, the gap between germline ends came to 26 bases. Germline values: CDR1 MDHEN, CDR2 SYDVKM. As DNA, the CDR3 is TGTGCCAGCTCCGAGGTTAACTCTCACTCCCCCTTCTATGGCTACACCTTC. Protein: CASSEVNSHSPFYGYTF.

As to this clone: One end of the junction varies from germline; a read error may be responsible. Other nucleotide sequences in the sample specify the same CDR3. The chain employs TRBV29-1 and TRBJ2-3; D is possibly TRBD1 or TRBD2 (5 bases each). The CDR3 is 15 residues long. Looked up from germline, CDR1 is SQVTM and CDR2 is ANQGSEA. CDR3 region: CSVIPGAASTDTQYF. CDR3 DNA: TGCAGCGTTATTCCCGGGGCAGCGAGCACAGATACACAGTATTTT.

The J gene is TRBJ2-1, the V gene TRBV9, with 7 bases that match TRBD1. In germline, CDR1 is SGDLS, CDR2 YYNGEE. V was clipped by 0 bases and J by 15 bases; unmatched bases: 12. The CDR3 covers 14 residues. CDR3 residues: CASSVAAVTGEMFF. DNA for the CDR3: TGTGCCAGCAGCGTAGCGGCCGTAACAGGGGAGATGTTCTTC.

The genes are TRBV19 and TRBJ2-7; D gene unclear. Germline V gene data show CDR1 as LNHDA and CDR2 as SQIVND (reference sequence). The CDR3 runs to 15 residues. Trimming removed 3 bases from V and 6 bases from J, with 18 bases in between. CDR3 region: CASSIGLHRATEQYF. The CDR3 DNA sequence: TGTGCCAGTAGTATCGGTCTCCATCGAGCCACCGAGCAGTACTTC.